Presented here are 3 T cell receptor beta chains from one specimen sequenced in a study of identical twins. Each CDR3 protein is one row after TCRdb ran MiXCR on the 5' RACE reads. The data hold some 560,000 distinct CDR3 sequences, with just under 10% observed a single time. These data also formed part of another study, on yellow fever vaccine responses in identical twins.

The material sequenced was PBMCs. These receptor sequences come from a woman younger than 35 in good health.

A few counts support this clonotype. V gene TRBV5-1 combines with J gene TRBJ2-5, with 8 bases aligning to TRBD2. V gave up 2 bases and J gave up 4 bases; unmatched junction bases: 7. CDR1 and CDR2 (germline): SGHRS, YFSETQ. The CDR3 has 15 residues. This CDR3 is CASSLYSGAGETQYF. The DNA of the CDR3 is TGCGCCAGCAGCTTATATAGCGGGGCGGGAGAGACCCAGTACTTC.

This clonotype was seen repeatedly, ten times or more. J is TRBJ1-2 and V is TRBV12-3 or TRBV12-4; D call uncertain. V shed 5 bases and J shed 6 bases, with 7 bases lying between them. CDR3 size: 11 residues. CDR3 bases: TGTGCCAGCAGTCGGACGGATGGCTACACCTTC. This translates into CASSRTDGYTF.

This clonotype was recorded at least ten times. The chain couples TRBV5-1 to TRBJ2-5; TRBD2 is a possible D gene (6 bases). The CDR3 length is 17 residues. The V end lost 0 bases, the J end lost 1 base, and 16 bases lay between the germline ends. The V gene's germline CDR1 is SGHRS and CDR2 YFSETQ. CDR3: CASSLAGGASGQETQYF. CDR3 nucleotides: TGCGCCAGCAGCTTGGCCGGAGGGGCCTCGGGCCAAGAGACCCAGTACTTC.